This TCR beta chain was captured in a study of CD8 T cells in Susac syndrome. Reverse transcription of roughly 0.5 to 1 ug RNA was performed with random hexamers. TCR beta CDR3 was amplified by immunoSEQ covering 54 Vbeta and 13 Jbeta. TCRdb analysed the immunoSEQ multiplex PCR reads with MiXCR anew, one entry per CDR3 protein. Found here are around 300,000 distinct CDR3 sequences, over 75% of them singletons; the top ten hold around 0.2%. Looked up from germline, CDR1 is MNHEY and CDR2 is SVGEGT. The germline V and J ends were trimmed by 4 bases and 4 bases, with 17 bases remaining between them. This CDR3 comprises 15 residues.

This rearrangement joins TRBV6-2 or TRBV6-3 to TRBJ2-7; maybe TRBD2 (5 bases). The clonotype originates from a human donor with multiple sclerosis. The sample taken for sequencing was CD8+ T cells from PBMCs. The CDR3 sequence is CASSSVDREPYEQYF. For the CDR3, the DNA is TGTGCCAGCAGTTCCGTTGATCGGGAACCTTACGAGCAGTACTTC.